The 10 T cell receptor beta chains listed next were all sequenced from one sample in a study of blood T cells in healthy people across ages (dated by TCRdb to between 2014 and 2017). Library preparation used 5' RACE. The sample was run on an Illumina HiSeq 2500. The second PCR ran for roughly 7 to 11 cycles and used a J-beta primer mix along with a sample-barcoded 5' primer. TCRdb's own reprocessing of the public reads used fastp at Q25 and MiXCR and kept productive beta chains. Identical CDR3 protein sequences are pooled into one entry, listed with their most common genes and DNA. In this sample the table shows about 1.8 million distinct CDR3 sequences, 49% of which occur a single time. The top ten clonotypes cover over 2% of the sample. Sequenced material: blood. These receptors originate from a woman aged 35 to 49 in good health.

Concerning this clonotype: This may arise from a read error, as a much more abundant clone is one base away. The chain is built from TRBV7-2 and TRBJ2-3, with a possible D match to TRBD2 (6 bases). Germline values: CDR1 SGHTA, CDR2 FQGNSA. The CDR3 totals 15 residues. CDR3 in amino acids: CASSLGRGRTETQYF. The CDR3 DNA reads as TGTGCCAGCAGCTTAGGGAGGGGCCGCACAGAGACGCAGTATTTT. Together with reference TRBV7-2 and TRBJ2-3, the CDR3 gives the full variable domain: GAGVSQSPSNKVTEKGKDVELRCDPISGHTALYWYRQSLGQGLEFLIYFQGNSAPDKSGLPSDRFSAERTGGSVSTLTIQRTQQEDSAVYLCASSLGRGRTETQYFGPGTRLTVL.

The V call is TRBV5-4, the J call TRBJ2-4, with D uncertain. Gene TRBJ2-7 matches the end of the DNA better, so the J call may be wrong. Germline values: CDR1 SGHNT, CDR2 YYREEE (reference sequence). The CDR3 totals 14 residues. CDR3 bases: TGTGCCAGCAGCCCATTACCGATGACCTACGAGCAGTACTTC. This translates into CASSPLPMTYEQYF.

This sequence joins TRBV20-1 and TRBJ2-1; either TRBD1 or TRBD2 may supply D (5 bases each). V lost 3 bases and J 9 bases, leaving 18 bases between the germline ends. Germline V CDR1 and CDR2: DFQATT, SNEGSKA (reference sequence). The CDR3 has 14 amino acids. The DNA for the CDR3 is TGCAGTGCTAGTACCGGGACCCAGAGACCTGAGCAGTTCTTC. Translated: CSASTGTQRPEQFF.

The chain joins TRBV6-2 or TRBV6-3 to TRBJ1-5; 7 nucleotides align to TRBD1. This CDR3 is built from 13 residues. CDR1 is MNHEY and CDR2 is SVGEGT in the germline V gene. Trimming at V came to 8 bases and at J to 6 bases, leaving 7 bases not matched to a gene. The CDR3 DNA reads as TGTGCCAGCCAACAGGGGTTAAGTCAGCCCCAGCATTTT. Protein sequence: CASQQGLSQPQHF.

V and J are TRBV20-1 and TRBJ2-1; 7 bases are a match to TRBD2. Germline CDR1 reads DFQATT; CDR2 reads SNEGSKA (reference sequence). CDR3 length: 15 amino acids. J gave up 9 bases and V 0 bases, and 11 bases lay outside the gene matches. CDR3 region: CSARDLAGVPSEQFF. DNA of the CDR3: TGCAGTGCTAGAGATTTGGCGGGGGTACCTAGTGAGCAGTTCTTC.

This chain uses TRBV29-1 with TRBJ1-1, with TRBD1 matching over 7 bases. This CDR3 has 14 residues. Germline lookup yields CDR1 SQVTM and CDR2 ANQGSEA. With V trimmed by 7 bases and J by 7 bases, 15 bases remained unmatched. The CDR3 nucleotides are TGCAGCGGGGGGAGGACAGGCCCCCAGAATGAAGCTTTCTTT. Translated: CSGGRTGPQNEAFF.

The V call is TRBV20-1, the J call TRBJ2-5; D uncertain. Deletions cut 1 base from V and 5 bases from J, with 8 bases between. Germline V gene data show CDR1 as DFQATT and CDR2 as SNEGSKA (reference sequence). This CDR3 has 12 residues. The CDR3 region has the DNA TGCAGTGCTAGAGCCCCTCCGGAGACCCAGTACTTC. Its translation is CSARAPPETQYF.

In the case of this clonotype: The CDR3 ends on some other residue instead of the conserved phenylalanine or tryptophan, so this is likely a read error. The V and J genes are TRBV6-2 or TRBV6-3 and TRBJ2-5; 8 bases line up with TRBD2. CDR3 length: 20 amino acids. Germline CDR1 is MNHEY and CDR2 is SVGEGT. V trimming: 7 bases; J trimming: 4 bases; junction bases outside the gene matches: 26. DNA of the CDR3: TGTGCCAGCACCAACGGGAGGATTAGTCGGGGACTAGGCGACCCAGAGACCCAGTACTTA. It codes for CASTNGRISRGLGDPETQYL.

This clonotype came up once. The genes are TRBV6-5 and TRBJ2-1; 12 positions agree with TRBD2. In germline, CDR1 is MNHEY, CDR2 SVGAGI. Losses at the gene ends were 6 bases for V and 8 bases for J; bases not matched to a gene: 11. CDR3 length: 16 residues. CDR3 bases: TGTGCCAGCAGATCCCTAGCGGGGGGGCCTCGCTATGAGCAGTTCTTC. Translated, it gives CASRSLAGGPRYEQFF.

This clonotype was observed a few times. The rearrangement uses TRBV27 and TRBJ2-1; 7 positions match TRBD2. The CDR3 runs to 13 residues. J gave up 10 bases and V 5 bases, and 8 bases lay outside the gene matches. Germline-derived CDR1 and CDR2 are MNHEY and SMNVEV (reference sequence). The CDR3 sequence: CASSPRGGREQFF. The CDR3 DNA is TGTGCCAGCAGTCCCCGCGGGGGAAGGGAGCAGTTCTTC.